The subject of this entry is one T cell receptor beta chain. The target antigen is unknown. The data were taken from a study of cytomegalovirus exposure and HLA in healthy donors. Findings and limits, study-wide: Testing in vitro showed three CMV-associated chains specific for CMV antigens. An analysis was carried out later, and it reportedly showed fewer N-insertions in an Asian-associated ancestry cluster than the approximately 700-donor mean. There were some V segments, including TRBV6-2 and TRBV6-3, excluded as indistinguishable. Analysis was carried out at a later point, and it linked a missense DCLRE1C variant to TCR beta V- and J-gene trimming.

In the PCR, 60 Vbeta and 13 Jbeta primers were used. Data came from immunoSEQ multiplex PCR; TCRdb stores just in-frame clones and leaves some out. The profile shows over 120,000 clones, 80% of them singletons. There are 14 residues in the CDR3. Trimming cost V 5 bases and J 5 bases; bases outside gene matches: 8. Germline V gene data show CDR1 as MNHEY and CDR2 as SVGAGI. The chain has TRBV6-5 and TRBJ2-5, with 7 positions matching TRBD2. The sequence was obtained from a man between 45 and 60 years old in good health and CMV-seronegative. Sequenced: PBMCs. CDR3 in DNA: TGTGCCAGCAGTCCGACTAGCCCGTGGGAGACCCAGTACTTC. As protein: CASSPTSPWETQYF.